A selection of T cell receptor beta chains follows, all from one sample in a study of blood T cell repertoires in COVID-19. The assay was immunoSEQ multiplex PCR, and TCRdb's table has in-frame clones only and misses some. The table has more than 200,000 clones, approximately 86% seen once; the top ten hold roughly 1.8%. The sequenced sample was peripheral blood. The source is a man aged 30-40 years with active or convalescent COVID-19. The conserved cysteine and the conserved F or W are not part of the CDR3 here. Fields, in order: J gene, V gene, CDR3 protein.

>TRBJ1-2|TRBV7-9
ASSLGGPESGYT
>TRBJ1-4|TRBV3-1/TRBV3-2
ASSNTGSGTNEKLF
>TRBJ2-7|TRBV29-1
SVVYTGEEQY
>TRBJ2-2|TRBV5-4
ASSPPVSVAGELF
>TRBJ2-5|TRBV9
ASSVAGRNGETQY
>TRBJ1-1|TRBV29-1
SPFERGVNTEAF
>TRBJ2-6|TRBV5-8
ASSWRGRFDSGANVLT
>TRBJ2-5|TRBV4-1
ASSQGQGPETQY
>TRBJ2-3|TRBV2
ASSDLAGGTDTQY
>TRBJ1-1|TRBV4-1
ASSHQTGALVNTEAF
>TRBJ1-1|TRBV9
ASSFGGKDTEAF
>TRBJ2-7|TRBV3-1/TRBV3-2
ASSLGLAAAYEQY
>TRBJ2-5|TRBV24-1
ATSFGGTEETQY
>TRBJ2-6|TRBV5-8
ASDKRGSPGANVLT
>TRBJ2-1|TRBV2
ASRGGLAGSSSYNEQF
>TRBJ1-5|TRBV24-1
ATSYQGDRGNQPQH
>TRBJ2-5|TRBV7-2
ASSLTSGVQETQY
>TRBJ1-2|TRBV6-5
ASSYSFRNYGYT
>TRBJ1-2|TRBV15
ATSRLDRDHGYT
>TRBJ2-7|TRBV2
ASSTSYEQY
>TRBJ2-3|TRBV19
ASSRPSSGTSVSTDTQY
>TRBJ1-3|TRBV7-6
ASSPRDSWSGNTIY
>TRBJ1-2|TRBV7-9
ASSLVGTETNYGYT
>TRBJ1-2|TRBV11-2
ASSLAGTVGGGYT
>TRBJ2-5|TRBV30
AWNALARGAQY
>TRBJ2-7|TRBV7-8
ASYDGRGLDYGEQY
>TRBJ2-2|TRBV29-1
SVLPPGGRTGELF
>TRBJ1-6|TRBV11-2
ASSLDPGGEYSPLH
>TRBJ2-7|TRBV19
ASSTSGTGGYEQY
>TRBJ1-5|TRBV2
ASMGTGQYSNQPQH
>TRBJ2-1|TRBV27
ASSLTSGKYNEQF
>TRBJ1-1|TRBV5-8
ASSSGRGSLLNTEAF
>TRBJ1-1|TRBV7-9
AGRRLVGGWAF
>TRBJ2-7|TRBV15
ATSRDLITTGTYEQY
>TRBJ1-1|TRBV18
ASSTDGGTEAF
>TRBJ2-7|TRBV19
ASSVSVGTSYEQY
>TRBJ2-1|TRBV19
ASSLPTSGADNEQF
>TRBJ2-7|TRBV11-2
ASSQPTSGTYEQY
>TRBJ2-2|TRBV7-9
ASSPPLGQGRGELF
>TRBJ1-2|TRBV5-4
ASSLGFGTGGDGYT